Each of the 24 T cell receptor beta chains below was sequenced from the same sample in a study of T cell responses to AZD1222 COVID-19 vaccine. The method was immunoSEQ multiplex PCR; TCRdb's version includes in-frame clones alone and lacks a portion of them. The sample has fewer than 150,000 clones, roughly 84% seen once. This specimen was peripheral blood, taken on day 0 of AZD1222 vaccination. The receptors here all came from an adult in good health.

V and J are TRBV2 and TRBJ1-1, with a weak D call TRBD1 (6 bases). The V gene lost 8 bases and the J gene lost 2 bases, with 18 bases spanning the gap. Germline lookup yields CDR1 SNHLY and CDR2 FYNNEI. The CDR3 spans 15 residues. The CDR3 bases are TGTGCCAGCTCAAATGGGGCAGGGGCCAACACTGAAGCTTTCTTT. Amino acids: CASSNGAGANTEAFF.

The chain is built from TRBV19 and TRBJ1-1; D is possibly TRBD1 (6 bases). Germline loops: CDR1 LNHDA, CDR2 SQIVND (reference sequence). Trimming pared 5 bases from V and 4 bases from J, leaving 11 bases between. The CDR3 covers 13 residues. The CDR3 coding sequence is TGTGCCAGTAGTGTCGGACAGCGCACTGAAGCTTTCTTT. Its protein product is CASSVGQRTEAFF.

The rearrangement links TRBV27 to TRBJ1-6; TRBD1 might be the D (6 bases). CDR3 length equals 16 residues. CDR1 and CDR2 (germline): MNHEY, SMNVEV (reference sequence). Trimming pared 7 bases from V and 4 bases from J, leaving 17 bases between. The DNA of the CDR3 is TGTGCCAGCAAGAGGCAGGGGACGAGTTATAATTCACCCCTCCACTTT. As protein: CASKRQGTSYNSPLHF.

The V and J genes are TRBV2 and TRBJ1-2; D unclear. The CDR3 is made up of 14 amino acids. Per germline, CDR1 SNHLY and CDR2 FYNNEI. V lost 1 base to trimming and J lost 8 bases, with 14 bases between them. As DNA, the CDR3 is TGTGCCAGCAGTGAAGGAGGTTTGTTTCTCGGCTACACCTTC. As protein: CASSEGGLFLGYTF. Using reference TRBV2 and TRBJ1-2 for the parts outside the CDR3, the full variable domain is EPEVTQTPSHQVTQMGQEVILRCVPISNHLYFYWYRQILGQKVEFLVSFYNNEISEKSEIFDDQFSVERPDGSNFTLKIRSTKLEDSAMYFCASSEGGLFLGYTFGSGTRLTVV.

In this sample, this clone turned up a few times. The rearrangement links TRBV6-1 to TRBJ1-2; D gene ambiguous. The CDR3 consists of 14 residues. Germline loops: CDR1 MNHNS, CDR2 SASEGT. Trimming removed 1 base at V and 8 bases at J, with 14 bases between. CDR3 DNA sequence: TGTGCCAGCAGTGAAGGGGTAGGGATAGGCGGCTACACCTTC. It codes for CASSEGVGIGGYTF.

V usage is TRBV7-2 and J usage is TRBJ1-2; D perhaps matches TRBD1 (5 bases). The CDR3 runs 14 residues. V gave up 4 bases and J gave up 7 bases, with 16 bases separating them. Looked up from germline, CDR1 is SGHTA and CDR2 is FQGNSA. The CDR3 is CASSSQGMGSGYTF. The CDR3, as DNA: TGTGCCAGCAGCTCCCAGGGTATGGGCTCTGGCTACACCTTC.

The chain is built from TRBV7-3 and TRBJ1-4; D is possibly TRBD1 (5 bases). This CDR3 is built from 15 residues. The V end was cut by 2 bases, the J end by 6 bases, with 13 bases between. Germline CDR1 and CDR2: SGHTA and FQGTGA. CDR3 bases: TGTGCCAGCAGCTTATCCGGGGGTCCCGATGAAAAACTGTTTTTT. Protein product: CASSLSGGPDEKLFF.

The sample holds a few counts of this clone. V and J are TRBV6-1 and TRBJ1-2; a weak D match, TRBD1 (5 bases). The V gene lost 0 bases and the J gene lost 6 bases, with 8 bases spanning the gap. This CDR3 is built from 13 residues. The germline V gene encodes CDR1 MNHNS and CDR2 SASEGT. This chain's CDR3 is CASSEARGDGYTF. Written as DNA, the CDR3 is TGTGCCAGCAGTGAAGCGCGAGGGGATGGCTACACCTTC.

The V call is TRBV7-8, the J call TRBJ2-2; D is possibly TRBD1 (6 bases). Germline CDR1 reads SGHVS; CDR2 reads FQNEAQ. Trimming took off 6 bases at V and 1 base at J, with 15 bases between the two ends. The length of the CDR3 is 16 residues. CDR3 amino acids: CASRELPGQNTGELFF. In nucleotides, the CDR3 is TGTGCCAGCAGAGAACTCCCGGGACAGAACACCGGGGAGCTGTTTTTT. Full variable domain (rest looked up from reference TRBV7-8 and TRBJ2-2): GAGVSQSPRYKVAKRGQDVALRCDPISGHVSLFWYQQALGQGPEFLTYFQNEAQLDKSGLPSDRFFAERPEGSVSTLKIQRTQQEDSAVYLCASRELPGQNTGELFFGEGSRLTVL.

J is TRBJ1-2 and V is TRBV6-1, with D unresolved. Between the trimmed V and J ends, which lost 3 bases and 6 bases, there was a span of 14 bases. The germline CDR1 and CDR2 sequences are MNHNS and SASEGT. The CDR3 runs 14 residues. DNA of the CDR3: TGTGCCAGCAGTGACCGACGGGGTAAGGATGGCTACACCTTC. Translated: CASSDRRGKDGYTF.

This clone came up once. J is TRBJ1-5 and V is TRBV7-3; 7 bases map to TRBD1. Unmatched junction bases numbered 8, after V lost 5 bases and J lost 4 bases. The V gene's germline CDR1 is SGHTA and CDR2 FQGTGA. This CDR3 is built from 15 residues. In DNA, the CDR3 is TGTGCCAGCAGCCCAACAGGGGAACTGAATCAGCCCCAGCATTTT. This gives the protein CASSPTGELNQPQHF.

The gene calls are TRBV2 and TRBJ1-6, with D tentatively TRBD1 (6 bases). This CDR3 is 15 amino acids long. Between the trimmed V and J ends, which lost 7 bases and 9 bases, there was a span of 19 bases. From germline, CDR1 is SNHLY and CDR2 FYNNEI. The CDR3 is CASKGDGPIGSPLHF. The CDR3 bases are TGTGCCAGCAAGGGGGACGGACCTATTGGTTCACCCCTCCACTTT.

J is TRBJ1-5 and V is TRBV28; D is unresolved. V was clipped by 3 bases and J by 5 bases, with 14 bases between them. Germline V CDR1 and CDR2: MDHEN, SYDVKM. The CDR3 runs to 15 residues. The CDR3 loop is CASSFRTGKDQPQHF. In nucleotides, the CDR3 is TGTGCCAGCAGTTTCCGGACGGGTAAGGATCAGCCCCAGCATTTT. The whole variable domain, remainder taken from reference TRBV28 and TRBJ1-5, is DVKVTQSSRYLVKRTGEKVFLECVQDMDHENMFWYRQDPGLGLRLIYFSYDVKMKEKGDIPEGYSVSREKKERFSLILESASTNQTSMYLCASSFRTGKDQPQHFGDGTRLSIL.

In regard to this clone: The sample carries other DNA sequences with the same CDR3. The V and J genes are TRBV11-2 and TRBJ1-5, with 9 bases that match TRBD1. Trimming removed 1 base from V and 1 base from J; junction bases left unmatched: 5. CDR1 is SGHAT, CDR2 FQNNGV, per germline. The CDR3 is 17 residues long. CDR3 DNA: TGTGCCAGCAGCTTAGGGGGGACAGGGTACAGCAATCAGCCCCAGCATTTT. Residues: CASSLGGTGYSNQPQHF. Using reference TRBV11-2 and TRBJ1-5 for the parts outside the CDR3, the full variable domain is EAGVAQSPRYKIIEKRQSVAFWCNPISGHATLYWYQQILGQGPKLLIQFQNNGVVDDSQLPKDRFSAERLKGVDSTLKIQPAKLEDSAVYLCASSLGGTGYSNQPQHFGDGTRLSIL.

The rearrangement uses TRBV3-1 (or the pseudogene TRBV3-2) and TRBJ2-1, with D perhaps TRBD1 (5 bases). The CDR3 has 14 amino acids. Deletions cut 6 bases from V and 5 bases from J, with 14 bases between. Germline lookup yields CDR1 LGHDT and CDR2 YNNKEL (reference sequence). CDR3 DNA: TGTGCCAGCAGGCAAACAGGTATGGACAATGAGCAGTTCTTC. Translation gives CASRQTGMDNEQFF.

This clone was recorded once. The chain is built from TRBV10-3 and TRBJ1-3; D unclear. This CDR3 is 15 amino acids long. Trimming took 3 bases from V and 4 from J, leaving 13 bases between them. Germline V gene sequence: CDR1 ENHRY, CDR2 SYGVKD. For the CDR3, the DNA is TGTGCCATCAGTGAACCCCCGGGATCCGGAAACACCATATATTTT. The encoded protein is CAISEPPGSGNTIYF.

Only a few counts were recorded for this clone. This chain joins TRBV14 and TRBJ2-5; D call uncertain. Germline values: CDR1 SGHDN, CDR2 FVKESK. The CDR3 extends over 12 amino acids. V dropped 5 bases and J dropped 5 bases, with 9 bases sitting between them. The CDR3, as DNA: TGTGCCAGCAGCGTCCGCGCTGAGACCCAGTACTTC. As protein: CASSVRAETQYF. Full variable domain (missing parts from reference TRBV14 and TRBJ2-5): EAGVTQFPSHSVIEKGQTVTLRCDPISGHDNLYWYRRVMGKEIKFLLHFVKESKQDESGMPNNRFLAERTGGTYSTLKVQPAELEDSGVYFCASSVRAETQYFGPGTRLLVL.

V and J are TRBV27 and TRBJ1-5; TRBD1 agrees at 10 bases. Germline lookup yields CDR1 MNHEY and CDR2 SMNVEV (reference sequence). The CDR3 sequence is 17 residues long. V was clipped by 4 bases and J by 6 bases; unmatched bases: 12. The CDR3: CASSSGQGGMVGQPQHF. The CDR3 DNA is TGTGCCAGCAGTTCAGGACAGGGGGGAATGGTTGGTCAGCCCCAGCATTTT.

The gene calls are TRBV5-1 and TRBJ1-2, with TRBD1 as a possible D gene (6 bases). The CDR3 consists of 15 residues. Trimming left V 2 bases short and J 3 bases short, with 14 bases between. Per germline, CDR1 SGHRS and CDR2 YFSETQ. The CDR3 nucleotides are TGCGCCAGCAGCTTTGGAGAGGGGGTTGACTATGGCTACACCTTC. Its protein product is CASSFGEGVDYGYTF.

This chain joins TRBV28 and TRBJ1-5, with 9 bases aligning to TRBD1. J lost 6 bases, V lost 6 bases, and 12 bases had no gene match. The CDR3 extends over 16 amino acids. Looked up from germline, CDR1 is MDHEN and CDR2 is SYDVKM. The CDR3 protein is CASSGTGQLRGQPQHF. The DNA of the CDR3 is TGTGCCAGCAGCGGGACAGGGCAGTTGCGGGGTCAGCCCCAGCATTTT.

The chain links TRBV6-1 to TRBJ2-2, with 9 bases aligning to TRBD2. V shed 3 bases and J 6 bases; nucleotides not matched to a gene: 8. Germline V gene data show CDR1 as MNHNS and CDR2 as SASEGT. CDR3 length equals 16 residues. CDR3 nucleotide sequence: TGTGCCAGCAGTGAGAGGTGGCAGCGGGGGGCCGGGGAGCTGTTTTTT. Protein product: CASSERWQRGAGELFF.

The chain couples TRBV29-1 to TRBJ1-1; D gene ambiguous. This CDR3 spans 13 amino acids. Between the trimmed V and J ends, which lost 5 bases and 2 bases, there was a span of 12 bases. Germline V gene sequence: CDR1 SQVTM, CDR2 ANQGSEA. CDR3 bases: TGCAGCGTTTCCCGCAGGTCAAACACTGAAGCTTTCTTT. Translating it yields CSVSRRSNTEAFF.

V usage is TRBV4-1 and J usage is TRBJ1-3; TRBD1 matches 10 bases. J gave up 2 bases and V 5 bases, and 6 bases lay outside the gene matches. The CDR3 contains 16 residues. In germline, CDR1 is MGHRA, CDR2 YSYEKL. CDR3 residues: CASSSGTGVAGNTIYF. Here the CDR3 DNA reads TGCGCCAGCAGCTCTGGGACAGGGGTCGCTGGAAACACCATATATTTT.

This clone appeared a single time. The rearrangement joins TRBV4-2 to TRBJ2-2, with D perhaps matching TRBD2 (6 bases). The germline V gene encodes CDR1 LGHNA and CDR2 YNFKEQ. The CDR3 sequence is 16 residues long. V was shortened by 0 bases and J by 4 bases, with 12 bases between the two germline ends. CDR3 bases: TGTGCCAGCAGCCAAGAAGGAGGGGTGGGCACCGGGGAGCTGTTTTTT. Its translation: CASSQEGGVGTGELFF.